This T cell receptor beta chain was captured by sequencing in a study of blood T cell repertoires in COVID-19. The CDR3 loop spans 14 amino acids. Germline CDR1 and CDR2: SGHRS and YFSETQ. Trimming took 0 bases from V and 0 from J, leaving 7 bases between them. Participant-given clinical history determined each cohort assignment. Per the original data handling: Reference gene primer amplification in the assay estimated nucleated cell counts. The repertoire was sequenced with immunoSEQ multiplex PCR; TCRdb's copy has only in-frame clones and lacks some. V, J and clone size derive from that table, while D and trimming were established from the DNA sequence. The sample yields approximately 300,000 clones, around 91% seen once.

This sequence joins TRBV5-1 and TRBJ2-7, with a tentative D call TRBD1 (6 bases). This sequence was found in a woman between 18 and 29 years old with acute COVID-19. The source material was PBMCs or T cells enriched from blood (not recorded which). CDR3 nucleotides: TGCGCCAGCAGCTTGGACAGGGCCTCCTACGAGCAGTACTTC. Translation gives CASSLDRASYEQYF.